Below, 4 T cell receptor beta chains from the same sample are listed, as sequenced in a study of ipilimumab plus nivolumab after autologous stem cell transplantation. The repertoire was sequenced with immunoSEQ multiplex PCR; TCRdb's copy has only in-frame clones and lacks some. The sample consists of 15,000 to 20,000 clones, more than 65% of them appearing once. The sample consisted of PBMCs, taken in a trial of ipilimumab plus nivolumab as post-transplant consolidation. Every receptor here comes from a male donor with diffuse large B-cell lymphoma.

The rearrangement links TRBV7-9 to TRBJ2-1, with a tentative D call TRBD2 (5 bases). The germline CDR1 and CDR2 sequences are SEHNR and FQNEAQ (reference sequence). The length of the CDR3 is 16 residues. The V end was cut by 3 bases, the J end by 8 bases, with 20 bases between. CDR3 coding DNA: TGTGCCAGCAGCTTCACACTAGGCCCGGCTCTGCATGAGCAGTTCTTC. This encodes CASSFTLGPALHEQFF.

The V call is TRBV7-3, the J call TRBJ2-1; TRBD2 matches 9 bases. Germline-derived CDR1 and CDR2 are SGHTA and FQGTGA. This CDR3 comprises 15 residues. The ends lost 5 bases at V and 7 bases at J; junction bases unmatched: 9. The CDR3 coding sequence is TGTGCCAGCAGCCCATTTAGCGGGAGTGTGAATGAGCAGTTCTTC. This gives the protein CASSPFSGSVNEQFF.

The V gene is TRBV2, the J gene TRBJ2-3, with 8 bases matching TRBD2. V shed 6 bases and J 6 bases; nucleotides not matched to a gene: 11. The CDR3 has 15 residues. Germline V gene data show CDR1 as SNHLY and CDR2 as FYNNEI. The CDR3, as DNA: TGTGCCAGCAGGGCGACTAGCGCCCAGGTCGATACGCAGTATTTT. Protein sequence: CASRATSAQVDTQYF.

This clone was seen a single time. The rearrangement links TRBV5-1 to TRBJ2-2; TRBD2 aligns across 10 bases. The length of the CDR3 is 20 residues. Trimming took 0 bases from V and 6 from J; bases not matched to a gene: 17. CDR1 SGHRS and CDR2 YFSETQ come from the germline V gene. CDR3 region: CASSLEAISGRSFYPGELFF. CDR3 in DNA: TGCGCCAGCAGCTTGGAGGCTATTAGCGGGAGGTCATTCTACCCCGGGGAGCTGTTTTTT.